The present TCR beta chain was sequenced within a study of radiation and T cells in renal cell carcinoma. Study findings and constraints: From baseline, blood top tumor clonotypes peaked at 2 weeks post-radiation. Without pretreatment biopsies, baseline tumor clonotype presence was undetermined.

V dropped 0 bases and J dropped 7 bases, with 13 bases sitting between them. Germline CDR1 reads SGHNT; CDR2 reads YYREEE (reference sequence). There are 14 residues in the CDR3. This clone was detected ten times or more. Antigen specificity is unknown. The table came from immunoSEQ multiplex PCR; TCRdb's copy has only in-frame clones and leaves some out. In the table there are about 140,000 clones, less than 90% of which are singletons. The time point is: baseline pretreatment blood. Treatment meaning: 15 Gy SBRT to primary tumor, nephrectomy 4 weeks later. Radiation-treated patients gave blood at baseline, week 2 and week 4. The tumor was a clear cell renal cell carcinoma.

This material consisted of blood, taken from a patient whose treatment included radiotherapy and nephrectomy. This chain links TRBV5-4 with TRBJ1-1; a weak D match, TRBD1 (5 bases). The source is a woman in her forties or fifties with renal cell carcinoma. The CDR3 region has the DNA TGTGCCAGCAGCTTGGGCGGGACGGAGTATGAAGCTTTCTTT. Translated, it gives CASSLGGTEYEAFF.